This T cell receptor (beta chain) was sequenced during a study of blood T cell repertoires in COVID-19. V lost 11 bases and J 7 bases, leaving 17 bases between the germline ends. Germline V lookup: CDR1 MNHEY, CDR2 SVGAGI. The CDR3 length is 13 residues. Assay: immunoSEQ multiplex PCR; the TCRdb copy retains only in-frame clones and omits some. The sample lists 87,000 or so clones; around 86% were seen once. This chain uses TRBV6-5 with TRBJ1-4; D is ambiguous. The sequence derives from a woman at least 80 years old with active or convalescent COVID-19. Sequenced material: peripheral blood. The CDR3: CASRSGRREKLFF. CDR3 bases: TGTGCCTCACGTAGCGGCCGCCGTGAAAAACTGTTTTTT.